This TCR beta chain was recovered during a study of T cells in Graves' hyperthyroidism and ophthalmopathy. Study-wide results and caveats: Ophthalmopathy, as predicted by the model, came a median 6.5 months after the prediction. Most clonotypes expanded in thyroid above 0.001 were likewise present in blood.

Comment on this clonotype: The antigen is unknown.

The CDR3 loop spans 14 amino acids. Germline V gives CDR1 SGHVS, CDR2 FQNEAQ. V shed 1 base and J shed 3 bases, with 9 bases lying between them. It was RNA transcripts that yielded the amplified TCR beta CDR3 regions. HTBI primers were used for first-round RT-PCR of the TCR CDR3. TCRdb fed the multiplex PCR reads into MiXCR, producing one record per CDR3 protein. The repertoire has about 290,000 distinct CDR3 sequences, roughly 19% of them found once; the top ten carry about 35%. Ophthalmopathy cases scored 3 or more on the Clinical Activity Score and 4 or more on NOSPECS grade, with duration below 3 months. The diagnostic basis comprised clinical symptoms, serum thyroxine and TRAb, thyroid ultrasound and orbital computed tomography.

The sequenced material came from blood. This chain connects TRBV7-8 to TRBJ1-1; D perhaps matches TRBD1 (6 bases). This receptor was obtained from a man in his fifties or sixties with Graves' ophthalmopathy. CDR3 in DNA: TGTGCCAGCAGCTTAGACAGGGTGGACACTGAAGCTTTCTTT. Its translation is CASSLDRVDTEAFF.